The 15 T cell receptor beta chains below were found in one sample sequenced in a study of shared clonotypes between healthy human individuals. Measured with immunoSEQ multiplex PCR; TCRdb has only the in-frame clones, and not every one. The table records nearly 2 million clones, about 94% of them present only once. Naivety among CD8 cells was defined by CD45RO negativity and positive CCR7 selection, thereby excluding terminally differentiated effector memory CD45RA+ cells. Sequenced material: naive CD8+ T cells sorted from blood. The receptors derive from a man between 18 and 29 years old in good health.

The genes are TRBV5-4 and TRBJ2-7; 10 nucleotides match TRBD2. Germline V gene lookup returns CDR1 SGHNT and CDR2 YYREEE (reference sequence). The CDR3 is made up of 15 amino acids. The junction had 2 bases not matched to a gene; V was cut back by 2 bases and J by 0 bases. DNA of the CDR3: TGTGCCAGCAGCTTAGGGACTAGCGACTCCTACGAGCAGTACTTC. It encodes CASSLGTSDSYEQYF.

The chain employs TRBV4-3 and TRBJ1-5; 9 bases align to TRBD1. Germline V gives CDR1 LGHNA, CDR2 YSLEER. V dropped 0 bases and J dropped 6; count of bases not matched to a gene: 12. The CDR3 is 18 residues long. The CDR3 DNA sequence: TGCGCCAGCAGCCAAGACTTTAGGGGACAGGGTCTCAGTCAGCCCCAGCATTTT. The encoded protein is CASSQDFRGQGLSQPQHF.

V is TRBV11-2 and J is TRBJ2-3, with unresolved D. V dropped 2 bases and J dropped 2 bases, with 11 bases sitting between them. CDR1 and CDR2 (germline): SGHAT, FQNNGV. This CDR3 has 15 residues. CDR3 protein: CASSLKRSATDTQYF. The CDR3 DNA follows: TGTGCCAGCAGCTTAAAACGGAGCGCCACAGATACGCAGTATTTT.

This chain uses TRBV2 with TRBJ1-5, with D tentatively TRBD1 (6 bases). Germline V gives CDR1 SNHLY, CDR2 FYNNEI. Trimming removed 4 bases at V and 3 bases at J, with 16 bases between. The CDR3 has 16 residues. DNA of the CDR3: TGTGCCAGCAGTGGCGGGGGCTATGGGTCCAATCAGCCCCAGCATTTT. Translated: CASSGGGYGSNQPQHF.

The chain couples TRBV27 to TRBJ2-5, with 9 bases fitting TRBD1. V trimming: 4 bases; J trimming: 5 bases; junction bases outside the gene matches: 5. This CDR3 is built from 14 residues. In germline, CDR1 is MNHEY, CDR2 SMNVEV (reference sequence). DNA for the CDR3: TGTGCCAGCAGTTCGGACAGGGGATATGAGACCCAGTACTTC. Its protein product is CASSSDRGYETQYF.

The rearrangement uses TRBV7-2 and TRBJ2-7; possible D gene TRBD2, 6 bases. This CDR3 comprises 15 residues. Trimming left V 1 base short and J 0 bases short, with 10 bases between. Germline values: CDR1 SGHTA, CDR2 FQGNSA. The CDR3 is CASSLGGGTSYEQYF. CDR3 in DNA: TGTGCCAGCAGCTTAGGTGGAGGGACCTCCTACGAGCAGTACTTC. Drawing the rest from reference TRBV7-2 and TRBJ2-7, the complete variable domain is GAGVSQSPSNKVTEKGKDVELRCDPISGHTALYWYRQSLGQGLEFLIYFQGNSAPDKSGLPSDRFSAERTGGSVSTLTIQRTQQEDSAVYLCASSLGGGTSYEQYFGPGTRLTVT.

The chain couples TRBV5-6 to TRBJ1-2; no definite D call. V lost 1 base, J lost 5 bases, and 12 bases lay in between. From germline, CDR1 is SGHDT and CDR2 YYEEEE. The CDR3 covers 14 residues. This chain's CDR3 is CASSLSEDKYGYTF. The CDR3 DNA follows: TGTGCCAGCAGCTTGTCTGAGGATAAATATGGCTACACCTTC.

The rearrangement joins TRBV6-1 to TRBJ1-5; 9 nucleotides line up with TRBD1. The V gene's germline CDR1 is MNHNS and CDR2 SASEGT. The trim removed 2 bases at V and 7 bases at J, leaving 6 bases unmatched. There are 15 residues in the CDR3. The CDR3 bases are TGTGCCAGCAGTGAATGGAGACAGGGGGGCCAGCCCCAGCATTTT. This encodes CASSEWRQGGQPQHF.

The V gene is TRBV4-3, the J gene TRBJ2-2; D may be TRBD2 (5 bases). The germline V gene has CDR1 LGHNA and CDR2 YSLEER. The CDR3 is 17 residues long. V lost 0 bases to trimming and J lost 8 bases, with 19 bases between them. CDR3 DNA sequence: TGCGCCAGCAGCCAAGATGAGCTAGCCAAAGAGTCGGGGGAGCTGTTTTTT. It translates to CASSQDELAKESGELFF.

The chain joins TRBV29-1 to TRBJ1-5, with D perhaps matching TRBD1 (5 bases). Per the germline V gene, CDR1 is SQVTM and CDR2 is ANQGSEA. The V gene lost 3 bases and the J gene lost 7 bases, with 13 bases spanning the gap. The CDR3 has 13 amino acids. The CDR3 sequence: CSVETGDGQPQHF. In nucleotides, the CDR3 is TGCAGCGTTGAGACTGGGGACGGGCAGCCCCAGCATTTT.

The genes are TRBV9 and TRBJ2-1; TRBD2 aligns across 11 bases. Trimming at V came to 3 bases and at J to 9 bases, leaving 11 bases not matched to a gene. Germline V gives CDR1 SGDLS, CDR2 YYNGEE. This CDR3 is 16 amino acids long. In nucleotides, the CDR3 is TGTGCCAGCAGCGGGCCACAGGGACTAGCGGTTGGTGAGCAGTTCTTC. As protein: CASSGPQGLAVGEQFF.

The CDR3 DNA follows: TGTGCCAGCTCGCCGACTAGCGGTTCTCCCTACGAGCAGTACTTC. This translates into CASSPTSGSPYEQYF. This chain uses TRBV18 with TRBJ2-7; 9 bases are a match to TRBD2. Germline CDR1 reads KGHSH; CDR2 reads LQKENI. This CDR3 is built from 15 residues. The V gene end was trimmed by 6 bases and the J gene end by 2 bases; junction bases not matched to a gene: 8. The full variable domain, completed using reference TRBV18 and TRBJ2-7, is NAGVMQNPRHLVRRRGQEARLRCSPMKGHSHVYWYRQLPEEGLKFMVYLQKENIIDESGMPKERFSAEFPKEGPSILRIQQVVRGDSAAYFCASSPTSGSPYEQYFGPGTRLTVT.

The CDR3 here is CASSPGQGTYEQYF. The CDR3 nucleotides are TGTGCCAGCTCACCCGGACAGGGTACCTACGAGCAGTACTTC. The V gene is TRBV18, the J gene TRBJ2-7; 8 nucleotides line up with TRBD1. V shed 3 bases, J shed 2 bases, and the junction held 3 bases outside the gene matches. CDR1 and CDR2 (germline): KGHSH, LQKENI. This CDR3 is built from 14 residues. Looking up the rest from reference TRBV18 and TRBJ2-7 gives the full variable domain: NAGVMQNPRHLVRRRGQEARLRCSPMKGHSHVYWYRQLPEEGLKFMVYLQKENIIDESGMPKERFSAEFPKEGPSILRIQQVVRGDSAAYFCASSPGQGTYEQYFGPGTRLTVT.

This clone is a singleton in its sample. The rearrangement links TRBV13 to TRBJ2-5; TRBD2 aligns across 7 bases. The CDR3 runs 16 residues. J gave up 5 bases and V 4 bases, and 13 bases lay outside the gene matches. Germline-derived CDR1 and CDR2 are PRHDT and FYEKMQ (reference sequence). The CDR3 sequence is CASSSFGERGRETQYF. DNA of the CDR3: TGTGCCAGCAGCTCCTTCGGGGAGCGGGGAAGGGAGACCCAGTACTTC.

This chain connects TRBV7-9 to TRBJ1-2; 8 nucleotides line up with TRBD1. V was clipped by 7 bases and J by 4 bases; unmatched bases: 8. Per germline, CDR1 SEHNR and CDR2 FQNEAQ (reference sequence). The CDR3 loop spans 14 amino acids. CDR3 protein: CASTIGQGAYGYTF. CDR3 DNA sequence: TGTGCCAGCACCATAGGACAGGGAGCCTATGGCTACACCTTC.